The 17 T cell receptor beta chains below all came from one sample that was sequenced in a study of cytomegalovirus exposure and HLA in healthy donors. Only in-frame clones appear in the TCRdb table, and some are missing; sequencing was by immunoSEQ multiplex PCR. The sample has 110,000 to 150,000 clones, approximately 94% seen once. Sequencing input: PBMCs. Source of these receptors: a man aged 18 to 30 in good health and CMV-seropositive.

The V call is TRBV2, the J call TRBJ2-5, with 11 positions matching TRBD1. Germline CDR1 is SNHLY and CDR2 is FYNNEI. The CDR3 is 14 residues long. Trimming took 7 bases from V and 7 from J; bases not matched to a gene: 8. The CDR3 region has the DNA TGTGCCAGCACTCGGACAGGGGGCGGTGGGACCCAGTACTTC. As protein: CASTRTGGGGTQYF.

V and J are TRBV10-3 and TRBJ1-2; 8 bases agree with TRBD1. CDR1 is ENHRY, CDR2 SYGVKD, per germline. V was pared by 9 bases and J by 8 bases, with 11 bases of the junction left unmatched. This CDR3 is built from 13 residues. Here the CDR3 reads CAIRTGTFWGYTF. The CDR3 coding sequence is TGTGCCATACGGACAGGGACCTTCTGGGGCTACACCTTC.

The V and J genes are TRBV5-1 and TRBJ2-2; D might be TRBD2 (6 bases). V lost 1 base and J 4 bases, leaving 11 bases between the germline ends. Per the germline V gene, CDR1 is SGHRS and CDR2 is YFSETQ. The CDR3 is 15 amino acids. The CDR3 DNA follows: TGCGCCAGCAGCTTGAACGGGGGATCCACCGGGGAGCTGTTTTTT. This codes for CASSLNGGSTGELFF. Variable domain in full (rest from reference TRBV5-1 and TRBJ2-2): KAGVTQTPRYLIKTRGQQVTLSCSPISGHRSVSWYQQTPGQGLQFLFEYFSETQRNKGNFPGRFSGRQFSNSRSEMNVSTLELGDSALYLCASSLNGGSTGELFFGEGSRLTVL.

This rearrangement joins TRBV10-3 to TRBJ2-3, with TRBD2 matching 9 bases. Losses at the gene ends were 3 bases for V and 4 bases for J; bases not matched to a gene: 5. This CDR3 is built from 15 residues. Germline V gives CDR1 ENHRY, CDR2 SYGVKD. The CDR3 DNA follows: TGTGCCATCAGTGAAAGTAGCGGGAGATCAGATACGCAGTATTTT. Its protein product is CAISESSGRSDTQYF.

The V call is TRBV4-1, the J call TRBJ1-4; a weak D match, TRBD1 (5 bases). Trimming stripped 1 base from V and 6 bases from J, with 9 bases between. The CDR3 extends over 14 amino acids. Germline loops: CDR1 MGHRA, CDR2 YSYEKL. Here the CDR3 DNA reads TGCGCCAGCAGCCAAGGGGCAGGGTATGAAAAACTGTTTTTT. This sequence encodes CASSQGAGYEKLFF.

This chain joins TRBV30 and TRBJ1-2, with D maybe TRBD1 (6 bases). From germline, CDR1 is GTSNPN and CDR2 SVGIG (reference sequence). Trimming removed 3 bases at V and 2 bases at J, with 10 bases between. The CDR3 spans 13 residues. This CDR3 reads CAWSQGLNYGYTF. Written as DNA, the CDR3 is TGTGCCTGGAGCCAGGGGCTGAACTATGGCTACACCTTC.

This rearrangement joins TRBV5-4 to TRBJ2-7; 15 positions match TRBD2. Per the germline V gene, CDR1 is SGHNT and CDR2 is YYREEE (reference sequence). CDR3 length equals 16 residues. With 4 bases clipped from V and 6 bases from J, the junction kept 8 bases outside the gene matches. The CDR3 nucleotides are TGTGCCAGCAGCCCCGGACTAGCGGGAGGGCCCAGCGAGCAGTACTTC. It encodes CASSPGLAGGPSEQYF.

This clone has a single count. CDR3 DNA sequence: TGCGCCAGCAGCTTGGGGTCAGGCGGGTACGAGCAGTACTTC. Its translation: CASSLGSGGYEQYF. This sequence joins TRBV5-1 and TRBJ2-7, with D maybe TRBD2 (5 bases). The V end was cut by 0 bases, the J end by 4 bases, with 11 bases between. Germline CDR1 SGHRS, CDR2 YFSETQ. The CDR3 has 14 amino acids. The full variable domain, rest sourced from reference TRBV5-1 and TRBJ2-7, is KAGVTQTPRYLIKTRGQQVTLSCSPISGHRSVSWYQQTPGQGLQFLFEYFSETQRNKGNFPGRFSGRQFSNSRSEMNVSTLELGDSALYLCASSLGSGGYEQYFGPGTRLTVT.

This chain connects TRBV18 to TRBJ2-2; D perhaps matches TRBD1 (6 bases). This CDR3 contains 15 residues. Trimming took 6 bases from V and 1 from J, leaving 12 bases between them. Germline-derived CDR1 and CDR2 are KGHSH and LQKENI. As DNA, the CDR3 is TGTGCCAGCTCCCCCGGGACACTGAACACCGGGGAGCTGTTTTTT. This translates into CASSPGTLNTGELFF.

Written as DNA, the CDR3 is TGTGCCAGCAGCTTCGGTGACAGTAATCAGCCCCAGCATTTT. Its protein is CASSFGDSNQPQHF. The rearrangement links TRBV11-2 to TRBJ1-5; D is perhaps TRBD1 (5 bases). The CDR3 totals 14 residues. V was cut by 3 bases and J by 4 bases, with 10 bases left in between. Per germline, CDR1 SGHAT and CDR2 FQNNGV.

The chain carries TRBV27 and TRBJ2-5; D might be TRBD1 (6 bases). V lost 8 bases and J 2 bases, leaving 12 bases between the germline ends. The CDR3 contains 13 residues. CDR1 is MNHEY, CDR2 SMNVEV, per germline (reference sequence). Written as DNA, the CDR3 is TGTGCCAGCGGACAGCTCTATCAAGAGACCCAGTACTTC. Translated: CASGQLYQETQYF.

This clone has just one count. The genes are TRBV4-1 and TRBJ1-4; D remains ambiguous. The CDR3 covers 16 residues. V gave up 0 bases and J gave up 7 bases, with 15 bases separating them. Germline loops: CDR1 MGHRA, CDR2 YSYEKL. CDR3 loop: CASSQDLGYASEKLFF. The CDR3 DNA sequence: TGCGCCAGCAGCCAAGATCTCGGTTACGCGAGTGAAAAACTGTTTTTT.

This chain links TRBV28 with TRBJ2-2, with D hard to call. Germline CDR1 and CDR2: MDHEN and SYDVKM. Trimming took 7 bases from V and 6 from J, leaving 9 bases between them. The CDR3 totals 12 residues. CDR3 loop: CASNSRSGELFF. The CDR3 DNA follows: TGTGCCAGCAATTCCCGGTCCGGGGAGCTGTTTTTT.

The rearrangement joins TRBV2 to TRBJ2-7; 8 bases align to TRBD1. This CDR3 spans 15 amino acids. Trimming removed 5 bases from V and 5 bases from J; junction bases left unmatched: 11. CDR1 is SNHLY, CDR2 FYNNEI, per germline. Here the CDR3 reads CASSFGRTGTNEQYF. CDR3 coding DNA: TGTGCCAGCAGTTTTGGCAGGACAGGGACCAACGAGCAGTACTTC.

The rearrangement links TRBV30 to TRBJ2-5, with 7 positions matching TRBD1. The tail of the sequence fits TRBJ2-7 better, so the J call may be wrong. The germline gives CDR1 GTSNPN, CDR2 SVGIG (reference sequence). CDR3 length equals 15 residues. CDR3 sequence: CAWSVGTDASYEQYF. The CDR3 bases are TGTGCCTGGAGTGTAGGGACAGACGCCTCCTACGAGCAGTACTTC.

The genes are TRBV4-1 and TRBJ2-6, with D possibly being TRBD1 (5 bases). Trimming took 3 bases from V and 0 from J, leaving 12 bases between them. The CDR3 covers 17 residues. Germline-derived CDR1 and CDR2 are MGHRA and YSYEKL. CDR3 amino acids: CASSQWVGLSGANVLTF. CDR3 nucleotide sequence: TGCGCCAGCAGCCAGTGGGTGGGGCTCTCTGGGGCCAACGTCCTGACTTTC.

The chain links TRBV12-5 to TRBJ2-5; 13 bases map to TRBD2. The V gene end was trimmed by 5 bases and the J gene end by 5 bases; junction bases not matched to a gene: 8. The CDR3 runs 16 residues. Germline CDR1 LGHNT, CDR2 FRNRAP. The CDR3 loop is CASGPGTSGAVETQYF. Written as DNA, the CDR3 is TGTGCTAGTGGTCCCGGGACTAGCGGGGCCGTGGAGACCCAGTACTTC.